What follows are 25 T cell receptor beta chains derived from one specimen sequenced in a study of blood T cell repertoires in COVID-19. Sequenced by immunoSEQ multiplex PCR; TCRdb stores in-frame clones only, minus some. This sample has tens of thousands of clones, with around 88% found just once. The sequenced sample consisted of peripheral blood. The source is a woman over 75 with acute or convalescent COVID-19.

The V call is TRBV19, the J call TRBJ2-7; D is possibly TRBD2 (5 bases). The ends were cut back, 1 base at V and 5 bases at J, with 12 bases in the middle. Germline CDR1 reads LNHDA; CDR2 reads SQIVND (reference sequence). CDR3 length equals 14 residues. CDR3 DNA: TGTGCCAGTAGTATAGTAGAGGGTCCGAACGAGCAGTACTTC. Translation: CASSIVEGPNEQYF.

This chain connects TRBV18 to TRBJ1-5; no definite D call. CDR1 KGHSH and CDR2 LQKENI come from the germline V gene. The CDR3 is made up of 16 amino acids. Trimming took off 3 bases at V and 1 base at J, with 13 bases between the two ends. The CDR3 sequence: CASSPGQVGSNQPQHF. CDR3 coding DNA: TGTGCCAGCTCACCTGGGCAGGTTGGGAGCAATCAGCCCCAGCATTTT.

V gene TRBV30 combines with J gene TRBJ1-6; 8 bases are shared with TRBD1. Trimming cost V 1 base and J 8 bases; bases outside gene matches: 4. CDR1 is GTSNPN, CDR2 SVGIG, per germline (reference sequence). CDR3 length equals 14 residues. The CDR3 reads CAWSADREDSPLHF. CDR3 nucleotide sequence: TGTGCCTGGAGTGCGGACAGGGAAGATTCACCCCTCCACTTT.

The J gene is TRBJ2-1, the V gene TRBV11-2, with 8 bases matching TRBD2. The CDR3 consists of 14 residues. CDR1 SGHAT and CDR2 FQNNGV come from the germline V gene. Trimming removed 7 bases from V and 5 bases from J; junction bases left unmatched: 7. The DNA for the CDR3 is TGTGCCAGCACGGTAGCGGGGTATAACAATGAGCAGTTCTTC. Its protein is CASTVAGYNNEQFF.

The chain links TRBV19 to TRBJ1-5; 7 bases map to TRBD1. The CDR3 extends over 15 amino acids. The V gene's germline CDR1 is LNHDA and CDR2 SQIVND (reference sequence). J was trimmed by 7 bases and V by 1 base; bases with no gene match: 7. The CDR3 DNA sequence: TGTGCCAGTAGTATAGGACAGGGTTACACACAGCCCCAGCATTTT. This sequence encodes CASSIGQGYTQPQHF.

This clone was counted a single time. This chain links TRBV7-2 with TRBJ1-1; 7 positions match TRBD1. Germline lookup yields CDR1 SGHTA and CDR2 FQGNSA. The V segment lost 4 bases and the J segment 5 bases; nucleotides outside the gene matches: 10. The CDR3 sequence is 15 residues long. The CDR3 loop is CASSSSGGGRTEAFF. CDR3 sequence (DNA): TGTGCCAGCAGCTCTTCGGGAGGGGGCCGAACTGAAGCTTTCTTT.

The chain carries TRBV6-1 and TRBJ2-1; 7 bases fit TRBD1. Looked up from germline, CDR1 is MNHNS and CDR2 is SASEGT. This CDR3 is built from 17 residues. With V trimmed by 3 bases and J by 0 bases, 8 bases remained unmatched. CDR3 bases: TGTGCCAGCAGTGACGGACAGGTGTTTAGCTCCTACAATGAGCAGTTCTTC. It encodes CASSDGQVFSSYNEQFF.

CDR3 sequence (DNA): TGTGCCAGCAGGGGAGATAGGACAGGGGCTGGTGGCTACACCTTC. As protein: CASRGDRTGAGGYTF. The chain links TRBV27 to TRBJ1-2; TRBD1 aligns across 9 bases. The germline CDR1 and CDR2 sequences are MNHEY and SMNVEV (reference sequence). This CDR3 has 15 amino acids. With 6 bases clipped from V and 7 bases from J, the junction kept 12 bases outside the gene matches.

A single count supports this clone. At one boundary the junction diverges from the germline segment, which might be a read error. V and J are TRBV10-2 and TRBJ1-2; maybe TRBD1 (5 bases). Looked up from germline, CDR1 is WSHSY and CDR2 is SAAADI. This CDR3 region has 11 residues. In nucleotides, the CDR3 is TGCGCCAGCACCGAGCAGGGCCCGGCCGCCTTC. Its translation: CASTEQGPAAF.

The chain uses TRBV7-9 and TRBJ2-5; 12 bases align to TRBD2. J lost 1 base, V lost 4 bases, and 7 bases had no gene match. The CDR3 runs to 17 residues. Germline CDR1 SEHNR, CDR2 FQNEAQ (reference sequence). As DNA, the CDR3 is TGTGCCAGCAGCTCACTCGGACTAGCGGGAATCCAAGAGACCCAGTACTTC. It codes for CASSSLGLAGIQETQYF.

The chain recombines TRBV19 with TRBJ1-5; the D gene is possibly TRBD1 (6 bases). Trimming removed 7 bases at V and 2 bases at J, with 15 bases between. This CDR3 has 15 amino acids. Germline CDR1 LNHDA, CDR2 SQIVND (reference sequence). CDR3 nucleotides: TGTGCCAGTACGGGCAGGGGCCATGGCAATCAGCCCCAGCATTTT. Protein sequence: CASTGRGHGNQPQHF.

This clone showed up just a few times. The rearrangement joins TRBV2 to TRBJ1-4; D is undetermined. This CDR3 spans 13 amino acids. The germline V gene encodes CDR1 SNHLY and CDR2 FYNNEI. Trimming took off 8 bases at V and 5 bases at J, with 12 bases between the two ends. CDR3: CASVNNLNEKLFF. DNA for the CDR3: TGTGCCAGCGTTAACAATCTGAATGAAAAACTGTTTTTT.

This clone has just a few counts. The chain employs TRBV19 and TRBJ1-2; D is unresolved. The CDR3 loop spans 13 amino acids. Germline CDR1 reads LNHDA; CDR2 reads SQIVND (reference sequence). Trimming removed 3 bases from V and 5 bases from J, with 10 bases in between. The CDR3 reads CASSIEVRYGYTF. The CDR3 coding sequence is TGTGCCAGTAGTATCGAGGTTAGATATGGCTACACCTTC.

The J gene is TRBJ2-7, the V gene TRBV6-5; maybe TRBD1 (5 bases). The length of the CDR3 is 14 residues. With 8 bases removed from V and 0 bases from J, the gap between germline ends came to 14 bases. Germline values: CDR1 MNHEY, CDR2 SVGAGI. This CDR3 reads CASGIQGDSYEQYF. The CDR3 DNA is TGTGCCAGCGGGATCCAAGGGGACTCCTACGAGCAGTACTTC.

The rearrangement links TRBV19 to TRBJ2-1, with D perhaps TRBD2 (6 bases). Trimming took off 0 bases at V and 4 bases at J, with 16 bases between the two ends. The CDR3 totals 17 residues. The germline gives CDR1 LNHDA, CDR2 SQIVND (reference sequence). The CDR3 sequence: CASSIDTRRRVYNEQFF. The CDR3 DNA is TGTGCCAGTAGTATAGATACCCGGAGGAGGGTGTACAATGAGCAGTTCTTC.

The CDR3 sequence is CAWSVADEQYF. CDR3 DNA: TGTGCCTGGAGTGTTGCGGACGAGCAGTACTTC. This chain connects TRBV30 to TRBJ2-7; D is undetermined. The V end was cut by 0 bases, the J end by 5 bases, with 5 bases between. The germline V gene encodes CDR1 GTSNPN and CDR2 SVGIG (reference sequence). CDR3 length: 11 amino acids.

CDR3 DNA: TGCAGCACCGACAGCTACAATGAGCAGTTCTTC. It specifies CSTDSYNEQFF. The V gene is TRBV29-1, the J gene TRBJ2-1; possibly TRBD1 for D (5 bases). The CDR3 length is 11 residues. Germline V CDR1 and CDR2: SQVTM, ANQGSEA. Deletions cut 8 bases from V and 3 bases from J, with 8 bases between.

This clone showed up just a few times. The rearrangement uses TRBV10-3 and TRBJ2-3; a weak D match, TRBD2 (6 bases). CDR3 size: 13 residues. V lost 1 base and J 5 bases, leaving 7 bases between the germline ends. The germline V gene encodes CDR1 ENHRY and CDR2 SYGVKD. In DNA form, the CDR3 reads TGTGCCATCAGTGAGTGGGGACTAGATACGCAGTATTTT. It translates to CAISEWGLDTQYF.

This rearrangement joins TRBV19 to TRBJ1-3, with a tentative D call TRBD1 (6 bases). Trimming shortened V by 6 bases and J by 0 bases, and 12 bases separated the two germline ends. Looked up from germline, CDR1 is LNHDA and CDR2 is SQIVND (reference sequence). The CDR3 loop spans 15 amino acids. The CDR3, as DNA: TGTGCCAGTAGCGTCAACAGGGCCTCTGGAAACACCATATATTTT. It translates to CASSVNRASGNTIYF.

The gene calls are TRBV6-6 and TRBJ2-7; 8 bases map to TRBD1. This CDR3 has 15 amino acids. Germline loops: CDR1 MNHNY, CDR2 SVGAGI (reference sequence). V dropped 6 bases and J dropped 3; count of bases not matched to a gene: 10. CDR3 sequence (DNA): TGTGCCAGCAGCTCCTCTGGACAGGGCGTCTACGAGCAGTACTTC. This codes for CASSSSGQGVYEQYF.

This clone was counted between two and nine times. The genes are TRBV6-1 and TRBJ1-2, with D maybe TRBD1 (6 bases). There are 14 residues in the CDR3. Germline V lookup: CDR1 MNHNS, CDR2 SASEGT. V dropped 0 bases and J dropped 6 bases, with 11 bases sitting between them. The CDR3 spells CASSEATGSHGYTF. CDR3 sequence (DNA): TGTGCCAGCAGTGAAGCAACAGGGTCTCATGGCTACACCTTC.

CDR3 sequence reads: CASSLVEGAAETQYF. CDR3 DNA sequence: TGCGCCAGCAGCTTGGTGGAGGGGGCTGCAGAGACCCAGTACTTC. The rearrangement links TRBV5-1 to TRBJ2-5; the D gene is possibly TRBD1 (7 bases). Looked up from germline, CDR1 is SGHRS and CDR2 is YFSETQ. The CDR3 has 15 residues. V lost 0 bases and J 4 bases, leaving 13 bases between the germline ends.

J is TRBJ2-2 and V is TRBV7-8; 7 bases align to TRBD2. The CDR3 runs 15 residues. CDR1 and CDR2 from the germline V gene are SGHVS and FQNEAQ. Losses at the gene ends were 4 bases for V and 5 bases for J; bases not matched to a gene: 7. The CDR3 DNA reads TGTGCCAGCAGCTGGACTAGTAAGCGGACCGGGGAGCTGTTTTTT. It specifies CASSWTSKRTGELFF.

This sequence joins TRBV5-6 and TRBJ2-6, with D unresolved. There are 14 residues in the CDR3. Trimming removed 2 bases from V and 4 bases from J, with 7 bases in between. CDR1 and CDR2 (germline): SGHDT, YYEEEE. In nucleotides, the CDR3 is TGTGCCAGCAGCTTTTTTACAGGGGCCAACGTCCTGACTTTC. Translating gives CASSFFTGANVLTF.

The V gene is TRBV19, the J gene TRBJ1-6; possibly TRBD1 for D (5 bases). The length of the CDR3 is 18 residues. CDR1 and CDR2 from the germline V gene are LNHDA and SQIVND (reference sequence). V gave up 4 bases and J gave up 4 bases, with 20 bases separating them. The CDR3 is CASSKVALTAPYNSPLHF. The CDR3 DNA reads TGTGCCAGTAGTAAGGTCGCTTTGACAGCACCGTATAATTCACCCCTCCACTTT.